The entry that follows covers one TCR beta chain sequence. What it binds is not known. The data belong to a study of T cells in Graves' hyperthyroidism and ophthalmopathy. Across the whole study: Peripheral blood draws took place at initial diagnosis, ahead of any treatment. Notes on the study in general: Ophthalmopathy onset followed model prediction by a median about 6.5 months.

Uncontrolled infection, other autoimmune disease, pregnancy or lactation disqualified patients from enrolment. The investigators amplified TCR beta CDR3 regions from RNA transcripts. In the first-round RT-PCR of the TCR CDR3, the HTBI primer set was used. Via MiXCR, TCRdb re-called the multiplex PCR reads, giving one row per CDR3 protein. The repertoire has approximately 150,000 distinct CDR3 sequences, approximately 9% of them found once; the top ten carry around 20%. V was cut by 1 base and J by 2 bases, with 14 bases left in between. The germline CDR1 and CDR2 sequences are KGHDR and SFDVKD. The CDR3 loop spans 17 amino acids.

Sequencing was carried out using blood. This receptor was taken from a woman aged 18 to 35 with Graves' hyperthyroidism that later progressed to Graves' ophthalmopathy. The chain carries TRBV24-1 and TRBJ2-1; TRBD2 might be the D (6 bases). The CDR3 here is CATSDFRAGSTYNEQFF. The CDR3 nucleotides read TGTGCCACCAGTGATTTCCGTGCGGGATCTACCTACAATGAGCAGTTCTTC.